Ten or more counts support the clone carrying this T cell receptor beta chain. Its antigen remains unknown. This sample was taken from a study of identical twins. Via MiXCR, TCRdb re-called the 5' RACE reads, giving one row per CDR3 protein. The data show nearly 650,000 distinct CDR3 sequences, about 7.1% seen once. V was cut by 8 bases and J by 1 base, with 12 bases left in between. This CDR3 comprises 13 residues. Germline V CDR1 and CDR2: SQVTM, ANQGSEA. Study observations and caveats: Out-of-frame TCR alpha sharing in monozygotic twins exceeded recombination model predictions.

These data are also associated with another study on yellow fever vaccine responses in identical twins.

V is TRBV29-1 and J is TRBJ2-1; D perhaps matches TRBD2 (6 bases). The TCR sequence derives from a young woman in good health. Sample: PBMCs. For the CDR3, the DNA is TGCAGCTCCCGGGACTTATCCTACAATGAGCAGTTCTTC. Translated: CSSRDLSYNEQFF.